The T cell receptor beta chain described here comes from a study of blood T cell repertoires in COVID-19. Study background: Collection of acute and convalescent COVID-19 samples took place in the United States, Italy and Spain. From T cells, B-cell-depleted T cells, or PBMCs came the material, which was cDNA or gDNA.

The V segment lost 2 bases and the J segment 8 bases; nucleotides outside the gene matches: 4. The CDR3 has 15 amino acids. In the authors' workflow: Nucleated cell number was recorded as an estimate derived from reference gene primer amplification. Libraries were prepared by immunoSEQ multiplex PCR; TCRdb keeps only in-frame clonotypes and omits some of them. V and J calls and clone size come straight from that table; D and trimming were deduced from the DNA. Of about 150,000 clones listed, roughly 80% are singletons. The V gene is TRBV23-1, the J gene TRBJ1-4; 11 nucleotides align to TRBD1. TRBV23-1 is an open reading frame, and its role is uncertain. The TCR originated in a woman in her fifties or sixties with acute or convalescent COVID-19. The sample taken for sequencing was peripheral blood. Here the CDR3 DNA reads TGCGCCAGCAGTCAAAGGACAGGGGGCCCAGAAAAACTGTTTTTT. Its protein product is CASSQRTGGPEKLFF.